This T cell receptor (beta chain) was sequenced for a study of shared clonotypes between healthy human individuals. General study results and limits: Shared clonotypes: 4.5% to 5% naive CD4, roughly 3.5% naive CD8, 2.3% memory CD4, approximately 0.37% memory CD8.

On this clone itself: Antigen: not known.

In the authors' methods: With immunoSEQ giving junction-only sequences and no quality scores, filtering differed. The repertoire was sequenced with immunoSEQ multiplex PCR; TCRdb's copy has only in-frame clones and lacks some. That table supplies the V and J calls and clone size; D and trimming were determined from the DNA. The data show under 200,000 clones, roughly 91% seen once. CDR3 length: 13 residues. Unmatched junction bases numbered 2, after V lost 7 bases and J lost 4 bases. Germline V gene lookup returns CDR1 ENHRY and CDR2 SYGVKD. Input material: naive CD4+ T cells sorted from blood. This sample's subset: CD45RA+ positively selected. This clonotype originated in a young woman in good health. The chain recombines TRBV10-3 with TRBJ2-1; 9 positions match TRBD2. The CDR3 is CAIKGLAYNEQFF. CDR3 bases: TGTGCCATCAAGGGACTAGCTTACAATGAGCAGTTCTTC.